This T cell receptor (beta chain) was sequenced in a study of T cells after yellow fever vaccination. J was trimmed by 0 bases and V by 4 bases; bases with no gene match: 6. The length of the CDR3 is 17 residues. The germline V gene has CDR1 MNHNY and CDR2 SVGAGI (reference sequence). The study made its TCR cDNA through 5'RACE template switching. That step introduced a universal primer site along with UMIs. A single record per CDR3 protein comes from TCRdb applying MiXCR to the 5' RACE reads. Among some 120,000 distinct CDR3 sequences listed, approximately 14% were seen once. The receptor's source is a man between 18 and 35 years old who received the YFV17D yellow fever vaccine. Sequencing was performed on CD8+ T cells sorted from PBMCs, taken 5 days after the yellow fever booster vaccination. The chain is built from TRBV6-6 and TRBJ2-4, with TRBD2 identical over 10 bases. In nucleotides, the CDR3 is TGTGCCAGCAGTTGGGCTAGCGGGGGTTTAGCCAAAAACATTCAGTACTTC. Translation: CASSWASGGLAKNIQYF.